The source of this TCR beta chain is a study of human T cells and chemical hapten exposure. TCRdb reprocessed the 5' RACE reads via MiXCR and lists one record per CDR3 protein. Of about 120,000 distinct CDR3 sequences listed, roughly 18% are singletons. This clonotype was recorded once. Whole blood that had not been fractionated was the source of extracted total RNA. The germline V gene has CDR1 SGHDT and CDR2 YYEEEE. The CDR3 is made up of 15 amino acids. V was shortened by 3 bases and J by 2 bases, with 12 bases between the two germline ends. The clonotype was recovered from a human donor in good health. V and J are TRBV5-6 and TRBJ1-5, with D possibly TRBD1 on 5 matching bases. For the CDR3, the DNA is TGTGCCAGCAGCTGGGGCAGGGACGGCAATCAGCCCCAGCATTTT. Protein: CASSWGRDGNQPQHF. Full variable domain (rest looked up from reference TRBV5-6 and TRBJ1-5): DAGVTQSPTHLIKTRGQQVTLRCSPKSGHDTVSWYQQALGQGPQFIFQYYEEEERQRGNFPDRFSGHQFPNYSSELNVNALLLGDSALYLCASSWGRDGNQPQHFGDGTRLSIL.